A single sample gave rise to the 32 T cell receptor beta chains below, sequenced in a study of T cell responses to AZD1222 COVID-19 vaccine. Here immunoSEQ multiplex PCR was the method, and the copy in TCRdb shows in-frame clones only, minus some. The sample holds about 110,000 clones, approximately 88% seen once. The sample consisted of peripheral blood, taken 28 days after the second AZD1222 dose. The receptors were sampled from an adult who received the AZD1222 COVID-19 vaccine.

V and J are TRBV10-3 and TRBJ1-2; 8 bases are a match to TRBD1. This CDR3 has 14 residues. Germline CDR1 and CDR2: ENHRY and SYGVKD. The ends lost 3 bases at V and 4 bases at J; junction bases unmatched: 4. The CDR3 reads CAISDPGQVYGYTF. The CDR3 bases are TGTGCCATCAGTGACCCGGGACAGGTCTATGGCTACACCTTC.

This chain links TRBV6-5 with TRBJ2-2, with D possibly TRBD1 on 6 matching bases. Trimming pared 7 bases from V and 3 bases from J, leaving 15 bases between. Looked up from germline, CDR1 is MNHEY and CDR2 is SVGAGI. The CDR3 consists of 15 residues. DNA for the CDR3: TGTGCCAGCACCCGCGACAGGATCTACACCGGGGAGCTGTTTTTT. Amino acid sequence: CASTRDRIYTGELFF.

CDR3 protein: CANPGSSYNSPLHF. DNA for the CDR3: TGCGCCAACCCAGGGAGCTCCTATAATTCACCCCTCCACTTT. The V gene is TRBV10-1, the J gene TRBJ1-6, with D possibly being TRBD1 (5 bases). V lost 10 bases and J 0 bases, leaving 10 bases between the germline ends. CDR1 is WNHNN, CDR2 SYGVQD, per germline (reference sequence). The CDR3 runs to 14 residues.

The chain couples TRBV28 to TRBJ1-5, with D maybe TRBD1 (6 bases). The CDR3 totals 16 residues. The germline V and J ends were trimmed by 3 bases and 7 bases, with 19 bases remaining between them. Germline CDR1 MDHEN, CDR2 SYDVKM. CDR3 DNA: TGTGCCAGCAGTTTCAGGGCCAGGGGTCCAGGACAGCCCCAGCATTTT. Translation: CASSFRARGPGQPQHF.

This chain joins TRBV27 and TRBJ1-6, with a possible D match to TRBD1 (6 bases). Trimming removed 5 bases from V and 9 bases from J, with 20 bases in between. CDR1 and CDR2 from the germline V gene are MNHEY and SMNVEV (reference sequence). This CDR3 spans 16 amino acids. The DNA for the CDR3 is TGTGCCAGCAGTCGGGTTTGGAGACAGGACGTTTCACCCCTCCACTTT. Translated, it gives CASSRVWRQDVSPLHF.

The J gene is TRBJ2-2, the V gene TRBV5-4, with D unclear. The CDR3 is 13 residues long. V gave up 5 bases and J gave up 4 bases, with 9 bases separating them. The germline CDR1 and CDR2 sequences are SGHNT and YYREEE (reference sequence). CDR3 nucleotides: TGTGCCAGCAGTGGCCCTGGCACCGGGGAGCTGTTTTTT. Translating gives CASSGPGTGELFF.

The chain uses TRBV12-3 or TRBV12-4 and TRBJ2-1; D gene ambiguous. The CDR3 is 12 amino acids. V was cut by 3 bases and J by 7 bases, with 7 bases left in between. CDR3 region: CASSFGRNEQFF. For the CDR3, the DNA is TGTGCCAGCAGTTTTGGGCGGAATGAGCAGTTCTTC.

V usage is TRBV5-5 and J usage is TRBJ2-7; maybe TRBD1 (6 bases). V was trimmed by 1 base and J by 5 bases, leaving 16 bases between them. Germline assignment: CDR1 SGHKS and CDR2 YYEKEE (reference sequence). The CDR3 runs 15 residues. The CDR3 bases are TGTGCCAGCAGCTTGTGGACAGCTTTTCTGAACGAGCAGTACTTC. This encodes CASSLWTAFLNEQYF.

V gene TRBV7-9 combines with J gene TRBJ1-2, with D possibly matching TRBD1 (6 bases). The CDR3 runs to 14 residues. With 7 bases removed from V and 3 bases from J, the gap between germline ends came to 15 bases. Looked up from germline, CDR1 is SEHNR and CDR2 is FQNEAQ (reference sequence). CDR3 sequence reads: CASTGWGGDYGYTF. CDR3 in DNA: TGTGCCAGCACCGGTTGGGGGGGCGACTATGGCTACACCTTC. Based on the CDR3 plus reference TRBV7-9 and TRBJ1-2, the full variable domain is DTGVSQNPRHKITKRGQNVTFRCDPISEHNRLYWYRQTLGQGPEFLTYFQNEAQLEKSRLLSDRFSAERPKGSFSTLEIQRTEQGDSAMYLCASTGWGGDYGYTFGSGTRLTVV.

This sequence joins TRBV5-4 and TRBJ2-5, with D unresolved. CDR3 length: 15 residues. Trimming stripped 2 bases from V and 5 bases from J, with 16 bases between. Germline V CDR1 and CDR2: SGHNT, YYREEE (reference sequence). The CDR3, as DNA: TGTGCCAGCAGCTTATCGGGTAGGGTGTCGGAGACCCAGTACTTC. Residues: CASSLSGRVSETQYF. Combining the CDR3 with reference TRBV5-4 and TRBJ2-5 gives the whole variable domain ETGVTQSPTHLIKTRGQQVTLRCSSQSGHNTVSWYQQALGQGPQFIFQYYREEENGRGNFPPRFSGLQFPNYSSELNVNALELDDSALYLCASSLSGRVSETQYFGPGTRLLVL.

This chain joins TRBV19 and TRBJ1-5, with D uncertain. V was clipped by 4 bases and J by 4 bases, with 8 bases between them. The CDR3 runs 13 residues. Germline CDR1 is LNHDA and CDR2 is SQIVND (reference sequence). The CDR3, as DNA: TGTGCCAGTAGTAGTATAGCAAATCAGCCCCAGCATTTT. Its translation: CASSSIANQPQHF.

V usage is TRBV5-1 and J usage is TRBJ2-1, with D tentatively TRBD1 or TRBD2 (5 bases each). Germline assignment: CDR1 SGHRS and CDR2 YFSETQ. CDR3 length: 16 residues. V was trimmed by 0 bases and J by 5 bases, leaving 15 bases between them. In nucleotides, the CDR3 is TGCGCCAGCAGCTTGGCCATCTATCTGGGGGACAATGAGCAGTTCTTC. Protein sequence: CASSLAIYLGDNEQFF.

The chain joins TRBV28 to TRBJ2-2; 7 nucleotides match TRBD2. Per germline, CDR1 MDHEN and CDR2 SYDVKM. The J segment lost 5 bases and the V segment lost 6 bases, leaving 9 bases of the junction unmatched. The CDR3 is 15 residues long. The CDR3 sequence: CASSGAGEGTGELFF. Here the CDR3 DNA reads TGTGCCAGCAGCGGCGCGGGGGAGGGGACCGGGGAGCTGTTTTTT.

V and J are TRBV19 and TRBJ1-1, with TRBD1 as a possible D gene (6 bases). The germline V gene encodes CDR1 LNHDA and CDR2 SQIVND (reference sequence). The CDR3 sequence is 14 residues long. The V gene lost 2 bases and the J gene lost 5 bases, with 12 bases spanning the gap. The CDR3 loop is CASSILGGETEAFF. DNA for the CDR3: TGTGCCAGTAGTATACTAGGGGGGGAGACTGAAGCTTTCTTT. The full variable domain, rest sourced from reference TRBV19 and TRBJ1-1, is DGGITQSPKYLFRKEGQNVTLSCEQNLNHDAMYWYRQDPGQGLRLIYYSQIVNDFQKGDIAEGYSVSREKKESFPLTVTSAQKNPTAFYLCASSILGGETEAFFGQGTRLTVV.

The CDR3 spells CASSQQQGADGYTF. The CDR3 DNA is TGTGCCAGCAGCCAACAACAGGGGGCGGACGGCTACACCTTC. The chain has TRBV4-2 and TRBJ1-2; 9 nucleotides match TRBD1. CDR1 is LGHNA, CDR2 YNFKEQ, per germline. J gave up 8 bases and V 2 bases, and 6 bases lay outside the gene matches. The CDR3 is made up of 14 amino acids.

Only a few counts were recorded for this clone. The rearrangement uses TRBV4-1 and TRBJ2-5; TRBD2 agrees at 7 bases. J was trimmed by 2 bases and V by 1 base; bases with no gene match: 10. Per the germline V gene, CDR1 is MGHRA and CDR2 is YSYEKL. The CDR3 length is 17 residues. The CDR3 sequence: CASSQGFASGVQETQYF. CDR3 DNA: TGCGCCAGCAGCCAAGGGTTCGCTAGCGGTGTTCAAGAGACCCAGTACTTC.

This clone was picked up one time. The V and J genes are TRBV19 and TRBJ1-1; 9 bases line up with TRBD1. This CDR3 region has 19 residues. The V gene end was trimmed by 0 bases and the J gene end by 4 bases; junction bases not matched to a gene: 15. From germline, CDR1 is LNHDA and CDR2 SQIVND (reference sequence). The CDR3 bases are TGTGCCAGTAGTATAGACCTACCGGGACAGGGTCCCTCGGGCACTGAAGCTTTCTTT. It yields the protein CASSIDLPGQGPSGTEAFF.

This clone was counted once. The chain joins TRBV2 to TRBJ2-1; 7 positions match TRBD1. CDR3 length: 16 residues. V shed 6 bases and J 0 bases; nucleotides not matched to a gene: 8. The germline V gene has CDR1 SNHLY and CDR2 FYNNEI. For the CDR3, the DNA is TGTGCCAGCAGGGGACAGTTTTTGAGCTCCTACAATGAGCAGTTCTTC. Translated: CASRGQFLSSYNEQFF.

The chain carries TRBV6-5 and TRBJ2-2; D may be TRBD2 (6 bases). The CDR3 loop spans 15 amino acids. CDR1 is MNHEY, CDR2 SVGAGI, per germline. V shed 5 bases and J shed 0 bases, with 10 bases lying between them. The CDR3 loop is CASSPGTANTGELFF. CDR3 in DNA: TGTGCCAGCAGTCCCGGGACTGCGAACACCGGGGAGCTGTTTTTT.

V gene TRBV5-1 combines with J gene TRBJ2-5; D is ambiguous. The CDR3 is 12 amino acids. In germline, CDR1 is SGHRS, CDR2 YFSETQ. The V gene lost 4 bases and the J gene lost 2 bases, with 6 bases spanning the gap. The CDR3 loop is CASSEPQETQYF. CDR3 nucleotide sequence: TGCGCCAGCAGCGAACCTCAAGAGACCCAGTACTTC.

The V and J genes are TRBV7-8 and TRBJ2-3; 7 positions agree with TRBD1. This CDR3 spans 15 amino acids. Trimming took 5 bases from V and 2 from J; bases not matched to a gene: 7. Germline CDR1 reads SGHVS; CDR2 reads FQNEAQ. CDR3 amino acids: CASSPRDSDTDTQYF. CDR3 in DNA: TGTGCCAGCAGCCCCCGGGACAGCGACACAGATACGCAGTATTTT.

V usage is TRBV6-5 and J usage is TRBJ2-4, with D possibly matching TRBD2 (7 bases). From germline, CDR1 is MNHEY and CDR2 SVGAGI. CDR3 size: 15 residues. Trimming pared 6 bases from V and 0 bases from J, leaving 12 bases between. CDR3 nucleotide sequence: TGTGCCAGCAGCCTGGGGGGGCCAGCCAAAAACATTCAGTACTTC. It yields the protein CASSLGGPAKNIQYF.

The genes are TRBV20-1 and TRBJ1-1; D is ambiguous. CDR1 and CDR2 from the germline V gene are DFQATT and SNEGSKA (reference sequence). The CDR3 covers 13 residues. Trimming left V 3 bases short and J 0 bases short, with 8 bases between. CDR3 DNA sequence: TGCAGTGCTAGTGGAGGTATGAACACTGAAGCTTTCTTT. This sequence encodes CSASGGMNTEAFF.

The chain links TRBV15 to TRBJ1-1; possibly TRBD1 for D (5 bases). V gave up 0 bases and J gave up 4 bases, with 15 bases separating them. From germline, CDR1 is LNHNV and CDR2 YYDKDF (reference sequence). This CDR3 contains 16 residues. CDR3 sequence: CATSRDADNVFTEAFF. The CDR3 coding sequence is TGTGCCACCAGCAGAGATGCGGACAATGTATTCACTGAAGCTTTCTTT.

The chain has TRBV6-5 and TRBJ1-1; no clear D gene. This CDR3 is 12 amino acids long. V shed 5 bases and J shed 8 bases, with 12 bases lying between them. Germline lookup yields CDR1 MNHEY and CDR2 SVGAGI. The DNA of the CDR3 is TGTGCCAGCAGTACCGAGTCCAAAGAAGCTTTCTTT. Translated, it gives CASSTESKEAFF.

V is TRBV19 and J is TRBJ2-3, with 9 bases matching TRBD1. The V and J ends lost 3 bases and 2 bases, in that order; junction bases with no gene match: 3. CDR1 and CDR2 (germline): LNHDA, SQIVND (reference sequence). The CDR3 is made up of 15 amino acids. CDR3 nucleotide sequence: TGTGCCAGTAGTATTAGGACAGGGGTCACAGATACGCAGTATTTT. It specifies CASSIRTGVTDTQYF. Full variable domain (outside the CDR3, taken from reference TRBV19 and TRBJ2-3): DGGITQSPKYLFRKEGQNVTLSCEQNLNHDAMYWYRQDPGQGLRLIYYSQIVNDFQKGDIAEGYSVSREKKESFPLTVTSAQKNPTAFYLCASSIRTGVTDTQYFGPGTRLTVL.

The V gene is TRBV15, the J gene TRBJ2-4; TRBD1 agrees at 9 bases. The trim removed 4 bases at V and 0 bases at J, leaving 4 bases unmatched. Germline V gene lookup returns CDR1 LNHNV and CDR2 YYDKDF (reference sequence). This CDR3 spans 16 amino acids. Here the CDR3 reads CATSTDRGVAKNIQYF. CDR3 DNA sequence: TGTGCCACCAGCACAGACAGGGGGGTAGCCAAAAACATTCAGTACTTC.

This chain connects TRBV7-2 to TRBJ2-7; 12 bases map to TRBD1. CDR1 SGHTA and CDR2 FQGNSA come from the germline V gene. This CDR3 is built from 16 residues. Trimming removed 4 bases from V and 6 bases from J; junction bases left unmatched: 10. This CDR3 reads CASSSQGQGAFFEQYF. In DNA form, the CDR3 reads TGTGCCAGCAGCTCCCAGGGACAGGGGGCTTTTTTCGAGCAGTACTTC.

V usage is TRBV2 and J usage is TRBJ1-5; 8 nucleotides agree with TRBD1. Germline V gene data show CDR1 as SNHLY and CDR2 as FYNNEI. Trimming at V came to 6 bases and at J to 9 bases, leaving 13 bases not matched to a gene. CDR3 length equals 15 residues. The CDR3: CASSPGQGIILPQHF. The CDR3 DNA sequence: TGTGCCAGCAGCCCCGGACAGGGTATAATCCTGCCCCAGCATTTT. Full variable domain (outside the CDR3, taken from reference TRBV2 and TRBJ1-5): EPEVTQTPSHQVTQMGQEVILRCVPISNHLYFYWYRQILGQKVEFLVSFYNNEISEKSEIFDDQFSVERPDGSNFTLKIRSTKLEDSAMYFCASSPGQGIILPQHFGDGTRLSIL.

The DNA of the CDR3 is TGTGCCAGCAGCCCCCGGGAAACCGGGGAGCTGTTTTTT. This translates into CASSPRETGELFF. The genes are TRBV7-8 and TRBJ2-2; tentative D call: TRBD2 (5 bases). Deletions cut 5 bases from V and 5 bases from J, with 9 bases between. The CDR3 spans 13 residues. Germline V lookup: CDR1 SGHVS, CDR2 FQNEAQ.

The CDR3 is CASSLSGPNTEAFF. CDR3 nucleotides: TGTGCCAGCTCACTCTCAGGACCGAACACTGAAGCTTTCTTT. The rearrangement uses TRBV18 and TRBJ1-1; D uncertain. The V and J ends lost 4 bases and 1 base respectively, with 10 bases between them. Germline V CDR1 and CDR2: KGHSH, LQKENI. This CDR3 has 14 amino acids.

J is TRBJ1-6 and V is TRBV27; possibly TRBD1 for D (5 bases). V lost 2 bases, J lost 5 bases, and 16 bases lay in between. Germline CDR1 and CDR2: MNHEY and SMNVEV (reference sequence). The CDR3 covers 17 residues. The CDR3 sequence is CASSLHVRGPNNSPLHF. The CDR3 DNA is TGTGCCAGCAGTTTACACGTCCGGGGCCCCAATAATTCACCCCTCCACTTT.